This entry concerns a single T cell receptor (beta chain). Its cognate antigen is unknown. The data belong to a study of OX40 agonist ivuxolimab in advanced cancers. On the study more broadly: Given to patients was ivuxolimab, an agonistic anti-OX40 (CD134) antibody. Aged roughly 23 to 79 with a mean of approximately 60 years, they were about 83% male.

The study's findings and limits: Some nonresponders likewise displayed low normalized T-cell clonal expansion. CD8+ T cells averaged more expanded clones than CD4+.

This table comes from immunoSEQ multiplex PCR, and its TCRdb copy is limited to in-frame clones, with some not included. The data hold about 22,000 clones, with just under 85% observed a single time. This sequence originates from an adult with an advanced solid tumor such as melanoma, head and neck, liver or kidney cancer. This specimen was CD4+ or CD8+ T cells sorted from blood, taken in a trial of the OX40 agonist ivuxolimab.

The CDR3 bases are TGTGCCAGCAGTTATAGCAGCTCCTACAATGAGCAGTTCTTC. Translation: CASSYSSSYNEQFF. J is TRBJ2-1 and V is TRBV6-1; D ambiguous. Between the trimmed V and J ends, which lost 5 bases and 0 bases, there was a span of 8 bases. Germline CDR1 is MNHNS and CDR2 is SASEGT. This CDR3 is built from 14 residues.